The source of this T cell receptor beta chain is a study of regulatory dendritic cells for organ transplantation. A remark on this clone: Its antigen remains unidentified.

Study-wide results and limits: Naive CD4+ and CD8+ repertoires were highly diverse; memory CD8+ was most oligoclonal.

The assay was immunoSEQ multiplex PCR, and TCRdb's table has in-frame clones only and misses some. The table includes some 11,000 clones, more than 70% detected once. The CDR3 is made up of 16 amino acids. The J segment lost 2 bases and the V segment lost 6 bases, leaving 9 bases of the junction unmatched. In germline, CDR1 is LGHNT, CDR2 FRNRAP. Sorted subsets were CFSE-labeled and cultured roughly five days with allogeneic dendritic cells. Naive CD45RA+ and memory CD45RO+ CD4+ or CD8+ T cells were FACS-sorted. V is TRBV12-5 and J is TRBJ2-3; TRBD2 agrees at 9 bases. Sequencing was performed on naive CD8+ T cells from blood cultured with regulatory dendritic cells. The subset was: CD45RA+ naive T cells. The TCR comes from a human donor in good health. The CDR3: CASGGSSGNPTDTQYF. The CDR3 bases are TGTGCTAGTGGGGGATCTAGCGGGAACCCCACAGATACGCAGTATTTT.